Shown below are 17 T cell receptor beta chains from a single sample sequenced in a study of T cell repertoires in cytomegalovirus infection. TCRdb processed the reads anew with MiXCR; each CDR3 protein has one entry. The sample shows over 85,000 distinct CDR3 sequences, 15% to 20% of them seen only once. Sequencing used PBMCs. The source is a human donor in good health (CMV status not recorded). Some clones in this sample may be carry-over from other donors' samples.

This clonotype was seen only a few times. The chain joins TRBV29-1 to TRBJ2-1, with 9 bases lining up with TRBD1. Germline lookup yields CDR1 SQVTM and CDR2 ANQGSEA. With 8 bases clipped from V and 4 bases from J, the junction kept 9 bases outside the gene matches. The CDR3 consists of 14 residues. For the CDR3, the DNA is TGCAGCACGGGACAGGGTAGGGGTTACAATGAGCAGTTCTTC. Amino acids: CSTGQGRGYNEQFF.

The chain has TRBV7-9 and TRBJ1-2; D remains unclear. V shed 1 base and J shed 0 bases, with 12 bases lying between them. Germline V gives CDR1 SEHNR, CDR2 FQNEAQ (reference sequence). The CDR3 loop spans 16 amino acids. The CDR3 sequence: CASSLGATKANYGYTF. CDR3 nucleotide sequence: TGTGCCAGCAGCTTAGGCGCAACGAAGGCTAACTATGGCTACACCTTC.

This clonotype occurred a few times. The rearrangement links TRBV20-1 to TRBJ2-7; TRBD1 might be the D (7 bases). Trimming left V 0 bases short and J 2 bases short, with 11 bases between. This CDR3 region has 14 residues. From germline, CDR1 is DFQATT and CDR2 SNEGSKA (reference sequence). This CDR3 reads CSARDFRGAYEQYF. The CDR3 bases are TGCAGTGCTAGAGATTTCAGGGGGGCCTACGAGCAGTACTTC.

V is TRBV4-3 and J is TRBJ2-7; D unclear. V lost 2 bases to trimming and J lost 6 bases, with 11 bases between them. This CDR3 has 13 amino acids. Germline V gives CDR1 LGHNA, CDR2 YSLEER. As DNA, the CDR3 is TGCGCCAGCAGCCAACTCTCTACGAGCGAGCAGTACTTC. As protein: CASSQLSTSEQYF.

This chain links TRBV29-1 with TRBJ2-1; 7 bases are a match to TRBD2. The germline gives CDR1 SQVTM, CDR2 ANQGSEA. This CDR3 has 12 residues. The junction had 0 bases not matched to a gene; V was cut back by 3 bases and J by 4 bases. CDR3 DNA: TGCAGCGTTGAGGGGGGGTACAATGAGCAGTTCTTC. Translation: CSVEGGYNEQFF.

In regard to this clonotype: A much larger clone is a single base away; this may be a read error. The chain combines TRBV11-1 with TRBJ2-1; no clear D. The CDR3 is 15 residues long. Looked up from germline, CDR1 is SGHAT and CDR2 is FQDESV (reference sequence). CDR3 region: CARSFQAESYNEQFF. The CDR3 DNA reads as TGTGCCCGCAGCTTTCAGGCCGAGTCCTACAATGAGCAGTTCTTC.

The gene calls are TRBV19 and TRBJ2-5; D possibly matches TRBD1 or TRBD2 (5 bases each). Trimming removed 0 bases from V and 4 bases from J, with 9 bases in between. CDR1 is LNHDA and CDR2 is SQIVND in the germline V gene (reference sequence). The CDR3 length is 14 residues. CDR3 nucleotides: TGTGCCAGTAGTATAGATACTGGGGGAGAGACCCAGTACTTC. Translated: CASSIDTGGETQYF.

V usage is TRBV29-1 and J usage is TRBJ2-5, with 9 bases fitting TRBD2. With 7 bases clipped from V and 5 bases from J, the junction kept 5 bases outside the gene matches. The CDR3 contains 12 residues. Germline values: CDR1 SQVTM, CDR2 ANQGSEA. The CDR3 reads CSAAAGGETQYF. In nucleotides, the CDR3 is TGCAGCGCCGCCGCGGGGGGGGAGACCCAGTACTTC.

The chain combines TRBV7-4 with TRBJ1-4, with unresolved D. In germline, CDR1 is SGHVT, CDR2 SQSDAQ. The V gene lost 1 base and the J gene lost 8 bases, with 8 bases spanning the gap. There are 13 residues in the CDR3. The CDR3 reads CASSLGYREKLFF. For the CDR3, the DNA is TGTGCCAGCAGCTTAGGATACCGGGAAAAACTGTTTTTT.

This clonotype has ten or more counts. The genes are TRBV4-2 and TRBJ1-4; D gene ambiguous. The CDR3 contains 15 residues. The ends were cut back, 0 bases at V and 7 bases at J, with 12 bases in the middle. The germline V gene encodes CDR1 LGHNA and CDR2 YNFKEQ. As DNA, the CDR3 is TGTGCCAGCAGCCAAGAGCCAGCCGCCACTGAAAAACTGTTTTTT. This encodes CASSQEPAATEKLFF.

This clonotype was found many times. The chain uses TRBV7-3 and TRBJ1-2; possibly TRBD1 for D (5 bases). The CDR3 consists of 13 residues. The V end lost 1 base, the J end lost 8 bases, and 11 bases lay between the germline ends. Germline V gene lookup returns CDR1 SGHTA and CDR2 FQGTGA. The CDR3 bases are TGTGCCAGCAGCTTAATTACAGGCCAGGGCTACACCTTC. Protein sequence: CASSLITGQGYTF. Full variable domain (missing parts from reference TRBV7-3 and TRBJ1-2): GAGVSQTPSNKVTEKGKYVELRCDPISGHTALYWYRQSLGQGPEFLIYFQGTGAADDSGLPNDRFFAVRPEGSVSTLKIQRTERGDSAVYLCASSLITGQGYTFGSGTRLTVV.

The J gene is TRBJ2-5, the V gene TRBV7-8, with D maybe TRBD2 (5 bases). Trimming removed 5 bases from V and 3 bases from J, with 19 bases in between. The CDR3 extends over 16 amino acids. The germline gives CDR1 SGHVS, CDR2 FQNEAQ. The CDR3 region is CASSPLTGNAKETQYF. In DNA, the CDR3 is TGTGCCAGCAGCCCCCTTACGGGAAACGCAAAAGAGACCCAGTACTTC.

In its sample, this clonotype was seen a few times. The chain carries TRBV6-6 and TRBJ2-5; 10 bases fit TRBD2. The J segment lost 2 bases and the V segment lost 7 bases, leaving 7 bases of the junction unmatched. The CDR3 is 15 residues long. Germline CDR1 reads MNHNY; CDR2 reads SVGAGI (reference sequence). DNA for the CDR3: TGTGCCAGCAAGGGGTCTAGCGGGGGTCAAGAGACCCAGTACTTC. It codes for CASKGSSGGQETQYF.

A few counts support this clonotype. The chain uses TRBV10-3 and TRBJ2-7; D unresolved. The CDR3 totals 16 residues. CDR1 and CDR2 from the germline V gene are ENHRY and SYGVKD. With 0 bases removed from V and 1 base from J, the gap between germline ends came to 13 bases. CDR3 nucleotides: TGTGCCATCAGTGAGTCGAGGCTGGTTGGTTCCTACGAGCAGTACTTC. Amino acids: CAISESRLVGSYEQYF.

V usage is TRBV9 and J usage is TRBJ1-2, with D unclear. Per the germline V gene, CDR1 is SGDLS and CDR2 is YYNGEE. The CDR3 sequence is 15 residues long. Trimming pared 4 bases from V and 3 bases from J, leaving 16 bases between. The DNA of the CDR3 is TGTGCCAGCAGCTTGAATGGGGTTGGGGACTATGGCTACACCTTC. Translating gives CASSLNGVGDYGYTF.

This clonotype was counted ten times or more. The chain employs TRBV7-2 and TRBJ2-7; D unclear. V shed 1 base and J shed 0 bases, with 10 bases lying between them. Germline loops: CDR1 SGHTA, CDR2 FQGNSA. The CDR3 runs 15 residues. The CDR3: CASSLGVGRSYEQYF. CDR3 DNA sequence: TGTGCCAGCAGCTTAGGAGTAGGCCGCTCCTACGAGCAGTACTTC. The variable domain in full, completed from reference TRBV7-2 and TRBJ2-7, reads GAGVSQSPSNKVTEKGKDVELRCDPISGHTALYWYRQSLGQGLEFLIYFQGNSAPDKSGLPSDRFSAERTGGSVSTLTIQRTQQEDSAVYLCASSLGVGRSYEQYFGPGTRLTVT.

A few counts support this clonotype. This chain links TRBV7-6 with TRBJ2-1, with TRBD1 as a possible D gene (5 bases). The CDR3 consists of 16 residues. Trimming left V 3 bases short and J 7 bases short, with 19 bases between. Germline CDR1 reads SGHVS; CDR2 reads FNYEAQ. CDR3 nucleotides: TGTGCCAGCAGCTTGCTACGACAGTTAGGCTCGAATGAGCAGTTCTTC. This gives the protein CASSLLRQLGSNEQFF.